This T cell receptor beta chain was captured in a study of T cell repertoires in cytomegalovirus infection (dated by TCRdb to between 2017 and 2020). For the wider study: Peptide stimulations targeted recently identified HLA-C-restricted CMV epitopes, whose presentation resists viral immunomodulation, together with well-studied HLA-B-restricted epitopes. The HLA type of each donor mattered for the analysis, because public TCR beta signatures pointed to carriage of CMV infection along with the matching HLA type. What the study reported, not specific to this receptor: The ex vivo response was dominated by HLA-C-restricted CMV-specific TCR beta clonotypes, and the single most frequent clonotype in two of eight donors was supplied by these HLA-C-restricted clonotypes. Carriers of CMV infection plus the relevant HLA type were discriminated by the cumulative frequency of public TCR beta family members in the study cohort and in an independent approximately 400-donor cohort.

A few counts support this clonotype. Its antigen specificity is not known. Base qualities are not provided; no much larger clone lies one nucleotide away. Instrument on record: Illumina HiSeq 1500. TCRdb's own reprocessing of the public reads used fastp at Q25 and MiXCR and kept productive beta chains. Rows are combined by CDR3 protein, so each entry shows the most common genes and DNA. This sample lists about 920,000 distinct CDR3 sequences; around 30% were detected once. The ten largest clones capture about an eighth of the sample. The germline ends are 13 bases apart after V is trimmed by 2 bases and J by 0 bases. Based on the germline V gene, the CDR1 and CDR2 sequences are SGHDN and FVKESK. From cysteine to phenylalanine, the CDR3 is 16 amino acids long. Left in the record is the CDR3 DNA by itself, 48 bases read in frame from the first base. The sample's treatment or condition, from its label and the paper: in vitro stimulation with specific CMV peptide epitopes to enrich CMV-specific T cells.

The chain is made from TRBV14 and TRBJ2-5, with no confidently assigned D gene. Source: cultured CD8+ T cells from PBMCs, taken from culture after CMV antigen stimulation. The sequence was collected from a human donor in good health (CMV status not recorded). Some clones in this sample may be carry-over from other donors' samples. The CDR3 has the sequence CASSQLYDGNQETQYF. The nucleotides read TGTGCCAGCAGCCAACTTTACGACGGAAACCAAGAGACCCAGTACTTC.